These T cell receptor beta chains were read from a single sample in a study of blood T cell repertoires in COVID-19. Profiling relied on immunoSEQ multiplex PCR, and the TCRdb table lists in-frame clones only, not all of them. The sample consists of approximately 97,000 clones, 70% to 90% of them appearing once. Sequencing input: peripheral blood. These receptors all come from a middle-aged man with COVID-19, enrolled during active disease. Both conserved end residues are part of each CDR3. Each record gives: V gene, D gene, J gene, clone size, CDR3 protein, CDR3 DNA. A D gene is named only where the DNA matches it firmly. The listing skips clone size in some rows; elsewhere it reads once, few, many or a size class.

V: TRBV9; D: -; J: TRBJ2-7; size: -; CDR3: CASSVQGGYSYEQYF; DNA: TGTGCCAGCAGCGTACAGGGGGGCTACTCCTACGAGCAGTACTTC
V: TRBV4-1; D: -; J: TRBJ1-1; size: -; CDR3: CASSQDFGVPTEAFF; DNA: TGCGCCAGCAGCCAAGATTTCGGGGTCCCCACTGAAGCTTTCTTT
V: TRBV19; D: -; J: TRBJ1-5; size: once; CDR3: CASSIDLFGGNQPQHF; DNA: TGTGCCAGTAGTATAGATCTTTTCGGGGGGAATCAGCCCCAGCATTTT
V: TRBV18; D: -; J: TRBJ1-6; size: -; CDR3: CASSPRTPSSYNSPLHF; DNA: TGTGCCAGCTCACCTCGGACACCAAGCTCCTATAATTCACCCCTCCACTTT
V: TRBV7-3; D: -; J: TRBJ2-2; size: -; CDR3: CASSLIGRPLTGELFF; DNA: TGTGCCAGCAGCTTAATTGGCAGGCCTCTGACCGGGGAGCTGTTTTTT
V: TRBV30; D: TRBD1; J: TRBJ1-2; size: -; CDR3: CAWRNERSGGYGYTF; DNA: TGTGCCTGGAGAAATGAACGGTCAGGGGGCTATGGCTACACCTTC
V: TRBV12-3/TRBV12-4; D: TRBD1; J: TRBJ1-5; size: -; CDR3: CASSLGQVGPQHF; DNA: TGTGCCAGCAGTTTGGGACAGGTTGGGCCCCAGCATTTT
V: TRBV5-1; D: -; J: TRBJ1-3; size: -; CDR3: CASSLMAGATGNTIYF; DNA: TGCGCCAGCAGCTTGATGGCAGGGGCAACTGGAAACACCATATATTTT
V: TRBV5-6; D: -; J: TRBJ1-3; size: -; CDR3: CASSSGGVGNTIYF; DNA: TGTGCCAGCAGCTCCGGCGGGGTAGGAAACACCATATATTTT
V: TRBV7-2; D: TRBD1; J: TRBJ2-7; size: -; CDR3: CASRPDRSSYEQYF; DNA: TGTGCCAGCAGACCGGACAGGAGCTCCTACGAGCAGTACTTC
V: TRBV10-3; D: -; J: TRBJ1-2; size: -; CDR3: CAIRDGANYGYTF; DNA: TGTGCCATCCGCGACGGGGCTAACTATGGCTACACCTTC
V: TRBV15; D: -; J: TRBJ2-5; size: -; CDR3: CATSRVGGRETQYF; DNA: TGTGCCACCAGCAGAGTGGGGGGAAGGGAGACCCAGTACTTC
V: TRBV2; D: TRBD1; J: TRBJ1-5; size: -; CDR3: CASRPGQGGNQPQHF; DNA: TGTGCCAGCAGACCGGGACAGGGAGGCAATCAGCCCCAGCATTTT
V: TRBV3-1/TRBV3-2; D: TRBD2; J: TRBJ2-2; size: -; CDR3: CASSQDVTGGLVGELFF; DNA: TGTGCCAGCAGCCAAGATGTAACGGGGGGGCTGGTCGGGGAGCTGTTTTTT
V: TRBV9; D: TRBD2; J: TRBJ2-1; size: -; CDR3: CASSGSGGEQFF; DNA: TGTGCCAGCAGCGGTAGCGGGGGGGAGCAGTTCTTC
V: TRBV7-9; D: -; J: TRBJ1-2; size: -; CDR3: CASSSELAFYGYTF; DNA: TGTGCCAGCAGCTCAGAGCTAGCTTTCTATGGCTACACCTTC
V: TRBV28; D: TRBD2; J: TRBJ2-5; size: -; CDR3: CASSTGLATGGETQYF; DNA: TGTGCCAGCAGTACAGGACTAGCGACGGGGGGAGAGACCCAGTACTTC
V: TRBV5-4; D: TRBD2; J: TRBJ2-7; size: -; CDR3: CASSLTSGKTYEQYF; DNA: TGTGCCAGCAGTCTGACTAGCGGAAAAACCTACGAGCAGTACTTC
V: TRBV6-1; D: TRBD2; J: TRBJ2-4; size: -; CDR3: CASSEALPGTSLFGPKNIQYF; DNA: TGTGCCAGCAGTGAAGCGCTCCCCGGGACTAGCTTGTTCGGTCCCAAAAACATTCAGTACTTC
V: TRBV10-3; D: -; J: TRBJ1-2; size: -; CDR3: CAISEGPANYGYTF; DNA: TGTGCCATCAGTGAGGGCCCAGCTAACTATGGCTACACCTTC
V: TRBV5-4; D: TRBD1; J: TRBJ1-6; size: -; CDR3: CASSGQGVRSPLHF; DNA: TGTGCCAGCAGCGGACAGGGGGTACGCTCACCCCTCCACTTT
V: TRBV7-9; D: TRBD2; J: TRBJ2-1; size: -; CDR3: CASSPNPGLAEMLF; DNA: TGTGCCAGCAGCCCAAACCCGGGACTAGCGGAAATGCTCTTC